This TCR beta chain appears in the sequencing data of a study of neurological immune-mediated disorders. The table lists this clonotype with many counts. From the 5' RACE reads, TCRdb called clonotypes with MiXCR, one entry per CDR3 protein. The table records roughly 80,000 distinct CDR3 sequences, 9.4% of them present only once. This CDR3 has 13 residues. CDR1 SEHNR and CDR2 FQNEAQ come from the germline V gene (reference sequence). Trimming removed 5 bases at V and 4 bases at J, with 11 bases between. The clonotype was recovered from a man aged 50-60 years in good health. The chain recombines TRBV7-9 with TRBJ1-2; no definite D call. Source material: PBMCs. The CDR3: CASSDPWGYGYTF. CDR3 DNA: TGTGCCAGCAGCGACCCGTGGGGCTATGGCTACACCTTC.